Listed below are T cell receptor beta chains from one sample, sequenced in a study of spatial heterogeneity in lung cancer. TCRdb processed the 5' RACE reads anew with MiXCR; each CDR3 protein has one entry. The repertoire holds about 38,000 distinct CDR3 sequences, around 7% seen once, with roughly 28% in the top ten. This specimen consisted of PBMCs, obtained at surgery. Source of these receptors: a male donor with early-stage non-small cell lung cancer. CDR3s include the opening cysteine and the closing phenylalanine or tryptophan. The D gene is left open where the match is weak. Size is omitted from some rows. Given values are once, few, many or a class for expanded clones.

V gene	J gene	D gene	clone size	CDR3 protein	CDR3 DNA
TRBV20-1	TRBJ2-3	.	many	CSAREGGTATDTQYF	TGCAGTGCTAGAGAAGGCGGGACAGCCACAGATACGCAGTATTTT
TRBV18	TRBJ2-5	.	few	CASSPQGKETQYF	TGTGCCAGCTCACCTCAGGGGAAAGAGACCCAGTACTTC
TRBV12-3/TRBV12-4	TRBJ1-5	TRBD1	few	CASSFRGSNQPQHF	TGTGCCAGCAGTTTCAGGGGGAGCAATCAGCCCCAGCATTTT
TRBV19	TRBJ1-5	.	many	CASNPAGINQPQHF	TGTGCCAGTAACCCCGCCGGGATCAATCAGCCCCAGCATTTT
TRBV3-1	TRBJ2-2	TRBD1	few	CASGRTGVTGELFF	TGTGCCAGCGGCCGGACAGGGGTCACCGGGGAGCTGTTTTTT
TRBV6-2/TRBV6-3	TRBJ2-1	TRBD2	many	CASSYSGTSGIYNEQFF	TGTGCCAGCAGTTACTCTGGAACTAGCGGGATTTACAATGAGCAGTTCTTC
TRBV7-6	TRBJ1-6	.	.	CASSLRRGENSPLHF	TGTGCCAGCAGCTTACGGAGAGGGGAAAATTCACCCCTCCACTTT
TRBV20-1	TRBJ2-3	.	few	CSGAASSDTQYF	TGCAGTGGGGCGGCTAGCAGTGATACGCAGTATTTT
TRBV5-1	TRBJ1-1	.	many	CASSLDRATEAFF	TGCGCCAGCAGCTTGGACAGAGCCACTGAAGCTTTCTTT
TRBV5-1	TRBJ1-6	.	many	CASSPAGGTVESPLHF	TGCGCCAGCAGCCCGGCGGGGGGGACGGTAGAGTCACCCCTCCACTTT
TRBV7-2	TRBJ2-3	.	medium-sized	CASSSEGRNTDTQYF	TGTGCCAGCAGCTCCGAGGGACGGAACACAGATACGCAGTATTTT
TRBV20-1	TRBJ1-5	TRBD1	few	CSASAKTGGSQPQHF	TGCAGTGCTAGTGCTAAAACAGGGGGCAGCCAGCCCCAGCATTTT
TRBV19	TRBJ1-5	.	many	CASTRDSNQPQHF	TGTGCCAGTACCCGGGACAGCAATCAGCCCCAGCATTTT
TRBV5-1	TRBJ1-4	.	many	CASSLDSSNEKLFF	TGCGCCAGCAGCTTGGACAGCTCTAATGAAAAACTGTTTTTT
TRBV24-1	TRBJ2-2	.	few	CATSGGRELFF	TGTGCCACCAGCGGGGGGCGGGAGCTGTTTTTT
TRBV7-3	TRBJ2-1	.	many	CASSLAENNEQFF	TGTGCCAGCAGCTTAGCGGAGAACAATGAGCAGTTCTTC
TRBV7-6	TRBJ2-1	.	.	CASSLGSGPPYNEQFF	TGTGCCAGCAGCTTAGGTTCAGGACCTCCCTACAATGAGCAGTTCTTC
TRBV7-2	TRBJ1-1	.	.	CASSSSWGSNTEAFF	TGTGCCAGCAGCTCGTCCTGGGGGTCGAACACTGAAGCTTTCTTT
TRBV7-8	TRBJ2-1	.	.	CASSRDVASFNEQFF	TGTGCCAGCAGCCGAGATGTTGCTAGCTTCAATGAGCAGTTCTTC
TRBV4-3	TRBJ1-1	.	many	CASSQDTGRAEAFF	TGCGCCAGCAGCCAAGATACGGGCAGGGCCGAGGCTTTCTTT
TRBV25-1	TRBJ1-2	.	.	CASSEGTRYGYTF	TGTGCCAGCAGTGAGGGGACACGCTATGGCTACACCTTC
TRBV7-9	TRBJ2-5	.	many	CASSFKLDSEGAQYF	TGTGCCAGCAGCTTCAAGCTCGACTCCGAGGGGGCCCAGTACTTC
TRBV5-4	TRBJ2-1	.	many	CASSQLQTMTNEQFF	TGTGCCAGCAGCCAACTCCAAACTATGACAAATGAGCAGTTCTTC
TRBV7-8	TRBJ2-3	TRBD2	.	CASSWGTSGMGTDTQYF	TGTGCCAGCAGCTGGGGGACTAGCGGGATGGGGACAGATACGCAGTATTTT
TRBV7-2	TRBJ2-3	.	.	CASSFLSDTQYF	TGTGCCAGCAGCTTTTTGTCGGATACGCAGTATTTT
TRBV7-2	TRBJ1-5	TRBD1	.	CASSIGQAGNQPQHF	TGTGCCAGCAGCATCGGACAGGCTGGCAATCAGCCCCAGCATTTT
TRBV9	TRBJ1-4	.	few	CASSVGDNLNEKLFF	TGTGCCAGCAGCGTAGGAGACAACCTCAATGAAAAACTGTTTTTT
TRBV20-1	TRBJ2-3	TRBD2	many	CSARALGGADTQYF	TGCAGTGCTAGAGCTCTCGGGGGGGCCGATACGCAGTATTTT
TRBV11-3	TRBJ2-6	.	many	CASSSYVVLAASGANVLTF	TGTGCCAGCAGCTCCTACGTGGTGTTAGCGGCATCTGGGGCCAACGTCCTGACTTTC
TRBV14	TRBJ1-1	.	.	CASSHLRGGTEAFF	TGTGCCAGCAGCCACCTAAGGGGGGGCACTGAAGCTTTCTTT
TRBV9	TRBJ2-6	.	many	CASSVEAASGANVLTF	TGTGCCAGCAGCGTAGAGGCAGCCTCTGGGGCCAACGTCCTGACTTTC
TRBV3-1	TRBJ2-1	.	many	CASSQDRSSYNEQFF	TGTGCCAGCAGCCAAGATCGTAGCTCCTACAATGAGCAGTTCTTC
TRBV6-5	TRBJ2-6	.	few	CAIRRGGAYSGANVLTF	TGTGCCATCCGAAGAGGGGGAGCTTACTCTGGGGCCAACGTCCTGACTTTC
TRBV5-1	TRBJ2-1	TRBD2	many	CASSYNSVAGGENEQFF	TGCGCCAGCAGCTACAACTCGGTAGCGGGAGGGGAGAATGAGCAGTTCTTC
TRBV24-1	TRBJ1-1	.	many	CATQRAAYTEAFF	TGTGCCACCCAGAGAGCAGCTTACACTGAAGCTTTCTTT
TRBV18	TRBJ2-2	.	.	CASSPDPNTGELFF	TGTGCCAGCTCACCTGACCCGAACACCGGGGAGCTGTTTTTT
TRBV20-1	TRBJ1-3	.	many	CSAIWTNSGNTIYF	TGCAGTGCTATTTGGACCAACTCTGGAAACACCATATATTTT
TRBV5-1	TRBJ2-5	.	once	CASSNPGTPQETQYF	TGCGCCAGCAGCAACCCCGGGACACCCCAAGAGACCCAGTACTTC
TRBV15	TRBJ2-3	.	many	CATWGLGTDTQYF	TGTGCCACCTGGGGGTTGGGGACAGATACGCAGTATTTT
TRBV21-1	TRBJ2-1	.	many	CASSGTVLSSYNEQFF	TGTGCCAGCAGCGGGACCGTACTGAGCTCCTACAATGAGCAGTTCTTC
TRBV7-6	TRBJ2-1	.	many	CASSLEADEQFF	TGTGCCAGCAGCTTAGAGGCTGATGAGCAGTTCTTC
TRBV12-3/TRBV12-4	TRBJ2-7	.	many	CASSPGTPEQYF	TGTGCCAGCAGCCCTGGAACGCCCGAGCAGTACTTC
TRBV2	TRBJ1-2	TRBD1	.	CASSLGQGWDGYTF	TGTGCCAGCAGCCTCGGACAGGGCTGGGATGGCTACACCTTC
TRBV7-2	TRBJ2-3	.	.	CASSLGLTSTDTQYF	TGTGCCAGCAGCTTAGGACTAACTAGCACAGATACGCAGTATTTT
TRBV5-1	TRBJ1-4	TRBD1	.	CASSSGQEGEKLFF	TGCGCCAGCAGCTCGGGACAGGAAGGAGAAAAACTGTTTTTT
TRBV5-1	TRBJ1-2	TRBD1	many	CASSYLGTGNYGYTF	TGCGCCAGCAGCTATTTGGGGACAGGCAACTATGGCTACACCTTC
TRBV7-2	TRBJ1-5	.	many	CASRLQGPNQPQHF	TGTGCCAGTCGCCTACAGGGACCCAATCAGCCCCAGCATTTT
TRBV5-1	TRBJ2-5	TRBD1	many	CASSKGTGDETQYF	TGCGCCAGCAGCAAAGGGACAGGGGACGAGACCCAGTACTTC
TRBV27	TRBJ1-1	TRBD1	medium-sized	CASTTGANTEAFF	TGTGCCAGCACGACAGGGGCTAACACTGAAGCTTTCTTT
TRBV7-9	TRBJ1-2	.	many	CASSLNYPEGDYGYTF	TGTGCCAGCAGCTTAAATTATCCGGAAGGGGACTATGGCTACACCTTC
TRBV6-4	TRBJ2-2	.	.	CASAGQADGELFF	TGTGCCAGCGCTGGGCAGGCCGACGGGGAGCTGTTTTTT
TRBV20-1	TRBJ1-1	.	many	CSARSTAEAFF	TGCAGTGCTAGATCCACGGCTGAAGCTTTCTTT
TRBV10-3	TRBJ1-5	.	many	CAISDPDSLNQPQHF	TGTGCCATCAGTGACCCCGACAGTTTGAATCAGCCCCAGCATTTT
TRBV20-1	TRBJ2-2	.	.	CSATRGNTGELFF	TGCAGTGCTACTCGGGGGAACACCGGGGAGCTGTTTTTT
TRBV7-9	TRBJ2-3	TRBD2	many	CASSPGTSGGTDTQYF	TGTGCCAGCAGCCCCGGGACTAGCGGGGGAACAGATACGCAGTATTTT